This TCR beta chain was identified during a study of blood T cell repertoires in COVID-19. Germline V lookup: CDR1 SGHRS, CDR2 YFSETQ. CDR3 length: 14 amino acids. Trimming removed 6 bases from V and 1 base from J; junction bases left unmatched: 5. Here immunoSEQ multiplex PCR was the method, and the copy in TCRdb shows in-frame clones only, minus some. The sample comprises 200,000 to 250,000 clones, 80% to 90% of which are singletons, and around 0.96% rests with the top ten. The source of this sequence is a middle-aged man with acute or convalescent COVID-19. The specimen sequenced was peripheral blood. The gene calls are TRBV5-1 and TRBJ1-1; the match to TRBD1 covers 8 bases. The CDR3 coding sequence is TGCGCCAGCAAAACCGGGACAGGGAACACTGAAGCTTTCTTT. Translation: CASKTGTGNTEAFF.